Listed below are T cell receptor beta chains from one sample, sequenced in a study of T cell repertoires in cytomegalovirus infection. TCRdb independently ran MiXCR on the reads; one entry per CDR3 protein. Of approximately 140,000 distinct CDR3 sequences detected, approximately 8.8% appear once; the ten largest clones hold around 9.1%. The material sequenced was PBMCs. These receptors originate from a human donor in good health (CMV status not recorded). Some clones in this sample may be carry-over from other donors' samples. Each CDR3 is given with its conserved first and last residue. The D gene is left open where the match is weak. Rows may omit the clone size; those that give it use once, few, many or a size class.

D,V,J,size,CDR3,DNA
-,TRBV12-3/TRBV12-4,TRBJ2-5,many,CASSSRAEETQYF,TGTGCCAGCTCCTCCCGGGCAGAAGAGACCCAGTACTTC
TRBD2,TRBV28,TRBJ2-1,many,CASSLVGGEQFF,TGTGCCAGCAGTTTGGTGGGAGGGGAGCAGTTCTTC
-,TRBV14,TRBJ1-5,-,CASSRGTHQPQHF,TGTGCCAGCAGCCGCGGTACTCATCAGCCCCAGCATTTT
-,TRBV2,TRBJ2-3,many,CASRTGGPRDTQYF,TGTGCCAGCAGAACGGGGGGCCCTAGGGATACGCAGTATTTT
TRBD1,TRBV10-3,TRBJ2-1,-,CAAQGAASSNSYNEQFF,TGTGCCGCACAGGGGGCTGCCTCCTCCAATTCCTACAATGAGCAGTTCTTC
TRBD1,TRBV7-2,TRBJ1-1,-,CASGPWTGGTEAFF,TGTGCCAGCGGCCCATGGACAGGGGGAACTGAAGCTTTCTTT
-,TRBV25-1,TRBJ1-2,many,CASSLPAAATGYTF,TGTGCCAGCAGTCTCCCCGCGGCGGCAACTGGCTACACCTTC
-,TRBV7-9,TRBJ1-1,many,CASSQRQNTEAFF,TGTGCCAGCAGCCAACGACAGAACACTGAAGCTTTCTTT
TRBD1,TRBV24-1,TRBJ1-1,-,CATSGPGQYTEAFF,TGTGCCACCAGCGGACCGGGACAGTACACTGAAGCTTTCTTT
-,TRBV12-3/TRBV12-4,TRBJ2-7,many,CASSASIRQADPGEQYF,TGTGCCAGCAGTGCAAGCATCCGACAGGCTGACCCCGGCGAGCAGTACTTC
-,TRBV2,TRBJ1-4,many,CASSDNRDSEKLFF,TGTGCCAGCAGTGACAACAGGGATAGTGAAAAACTGTTTTTT
-,TRBV11-3,TRBJ2-1,-,CASSLRWGNEQFF,TGTGCCAGCAGCTTAAGGTGGGGGAATGAGCAGTTCTTC
-,TRBV7-2,TRBJ2-3,many,CASSFGGVNTDTQYF,TGTGCCAGCAGCTTCGGCGGGGTAAACACAGATACGCAGTATTTT
TRBD1,TRBV20-1,TRBJ1-2,-,CSASNDRQGRHGYTF,TGCAGTGCTAGCAATGATCGACAGGGAAGGCATGGCTACACCTTC
TRBD1,TRBV28,TRBJ1-1,many,CASSGPGGRDTEAFF,TGTGCCAGCAGTGGCCCAGGGGGCAGGGACACTGAAGCTTTCTTT
TRBD1,TRBV12-3/TRBV12-4,TRBJ1-2,many,CASSSGQGVLKGYTF,TGTGCCAGCAGTTCCGGACAGGGCGTCCTAAAGGGCTACACCTTC
TRBD2,TRBV10-3,TRBJ2-3,many,CAISSGTSDTDTQYF,TGTGCCATCAGTTCCGGGACTAGCGACACAGATACGCAGTATTTT
-,TRBV9,TRBJ2-3,-,CASSVDTLNPFNTQYF,TGTGCCAGCAGCGTAGATACCCTAAACCCCTTCAATACGCAGTATTTT
-,TRBV12-3/TRBV12-4,TRBJ1-1,few,CASQWGGGENTEAFF,TGTGCCAGCCAATGGGGCGGTGGGGAGAACACTGAAGCTTTCTTT
-,TRBV11-3,TRBJ2-2,-,CASSLASTNTGELFF,TGTGCCAGCAGCTTAGCTAGCACAAACACCGGGGAGCTGTTTTTT
TRBD2,TRBV9,TRBJ2-7,few,CASSPGLAGGSYEQYF,TGTGCCAGCAGCCCGGGACTAGCGGGCGGTTCCTACGAGCAGTACTTC
-,TRBV12-3/TRBV12-4,TRBJ1-5,many,CASSWGDHQPQHF,TGTGCCAGCAGTTGGGGGGACCATCAGCCCCAGCATTTT